Described below is a single T cell receptor (beta chain) sequence and its context. Sequence at one end of the junction differs from germline and may be a read error. Before thyroid surgery, none of the patients had received any treatment. The sample comes from a study of metastatic and nonmetastatic thyroid tumors. Original analysis: To classify distant metastasis in papillary thyroid cancer, a model was built from CDR3 differences across clinicopathological groups. TCRdb reassembled clones from the PCR reads with MiXCR. These V and J calls originate from TCRdb's pipeline instead of the authors' own analysis. This repertoire shows 14,000 or so clones, about 35% found once; its top ten account for approximately 10%. This sequence was found in a male donor with papillary thyroid cancer or a benign thyroid nodule (not recorded which). Some clones in this sample may be carry-over from other donors' samples. Sequencing used tumor tissue.

CDR3 nucleotide sequence: TGCAGTTCTAGAGACGCCGGGGCCTTGTACTATGGCTACACCTTC. Translation: CSSRDAGALYYGYTF. This sequence joins TRBV20-1 and TRBJ1-2; maybe TRBD1 (5 bases). The CDR3 extends over 15 amino acids. Germline CDR1 and CDR2: DFQATT and SNEGSKA (reference sequence).